This T cell receptor delta chain is drawn from a study of Vδ1+ human thymocytes. Per the germline V gene, CDR1 is TSWWSYY and CDR2 is QGS. This CDR3 is built from 21 residues. The V and J ends lost 2 bases and 2 bases respectively, with 30 bases between them. Findings of the study overall: Approximately 20% of thymic delta-chain sequences were Vdelta2, with few Vdelta3, unlike blood Vdelta1+ controls. Thymic TRG and TRD repertoires appeared highly polyclonal.

The template was reverse-transcribed extracted RNA. CDR3 amplicons came from multiplex PCR with pooled V-gene forward and constant-region reverse primers. TCRdb ran CATT on the multiplex PCR reads. The profile shows 23,000 or so delta-chain clones, approximately 30% of them singletons. The sorted cells were CD3+ Vdelta1+ Vdelta2- thymocytes from alphabeta-depleted thymus. This clone was recorded a few times. Its antigen is still unknown. This TCR was recovered from a boy in the first two years of life who had congenital heart surgery. The chain links TRDV1 to TRDJ1; tentatively, D is TRDD3 (7 bases). Sequenced sample: Vdelta1+ gamma-delta thymocytes from the thymus. Subset defined: FACS-sorted CD3+ TCRalphabeta- TCRVdelta1+ TCRVdelta2- thymocytes. This CDR3 reads CALGENLGLPRRGGPTDKLIF. CDR3 in DNA: TGTGCTCTTGGGGAAAACTTAGGCCTTCCACGACGTGGGGGACCGACCGATAAACTCATCTTT.